These T cell receptor beta chains were read from a single sample in a study of CD8+ T cells in alopecia areata. Measured with immunoSEQ multiplex PCR; TCRdb has only the in-frame clones, and not every one. The table has about 110,000 clones, 55% to 75% seen once. The sample taken for sequencing was CD8+ T cells sorted from blood. Every receptor here comes from a human donor in good health. The CDR3 runs from the conserved cysteine through the conserved F or W. Each record gives: CDR3 DNA, CDR3 protein, D gene, J gene, clone size, CDR3 length, V gene. The D gene is left open where the match is weak. Rows may omit the clone size; those that give it use once, few, many or a size class.

CDR3nt: TGTGCCAGCAGTGATACCGCGACCGGGGAGCTGTTTTTT; CDR3aa: CASSDTATGELFF; d_gene: -; j_gene: TRBJ2-2; abundance: -; len: 13; v_gene: TRBV6-4
CDR3nt: TGCAGCGCCTGGAGCAGGGGGCCACCGAACACTGAAGCTTTCTTT; CDR3aa: CSAWSRGPPNTEAFF; d_gene: TRBD1; j_gene: TRBJ1-1; abundance: few; len: 15; v_gene: TRBV29-1
CDR3nt: TGCGCCAGCAGTCAATATGGGGGCGAAGGGAACTATGGCTACACCTTC; CDR3aa: CASSQYGGEGNYGYTF; d_gene: -; j_gene: TRBJ1-2; abundance: -; len: 16; v_gene: TRBV23-1
CDR3nt: TGTGCCAGCAGCAACCCAAAATCCACCCTCCGGGCTCAGGATGAGCAGTTCTTC; CDR3aa: CASSNPKSTLRAQDEQFF; d_gene: -; j_gene: TRBJ2-1; abundance: -; len: 18; v_gene: TRBV9
CDR3nt: TGTGCCAGCAGTCACGGGGAGACAGGGCCCCGTAATGAAAAACTGTTTTTT; CDR3aa: CASSHGETGPRNEKLFF; d_gene: TRBD1; j_gene: TRBJ1-4; abundance: -; len: 17; v_gene: TRBV28
CDR3nt: TGTGCCAGCAGTTACTACGGAGGCACAGATACGCAGTATTTT; CDR3aa: CASSYYGGTDTQYF; d_gene: -; j_gene: TRBJ2-3; abundance: -; len: 14; v_gene: TRBV6-5
CDR3nt: TGTGCCAGCAGCTTAGCGGCCAACACTGAAGCTTTCTTT; CDR3aa: CASSLAANTEAFF; d_gene: -; j_gene: TRBJ1-1; abundance: -; len: 13; v_gene: TRBV7-2
CDR3nt: TGTGCCAGCAAAAAGGGACAGGAGATCTATGGCTACACCTTC; CDR3aa: CASKKGQEIYGYTF; d_gene: TRBD1; j_gene: TRBJ1-2; abundance: -; len: 14; v_gene: TRBV27
CDR3nt: TGCAGCGTTGCCCAGGGATCCACTGAAGCTTTCTTT; CDR3aa: CSVAQGSTEAFF; d_gene: -; j_gene: TRBJ1-1; abundance: -; len: 12; v_gene: TRBV29-1
CDR3nt: TGCAGCGTTGAGATTGAGGGGGGGCCAGACTACAATGAGCAGTTCTTC; CDR3aa: CSVEIEGGPDYNEQFF; d_gene: -; j_gene: TRBJ2-1; abundance: -; len: 16; v_gene: TRBV29-1